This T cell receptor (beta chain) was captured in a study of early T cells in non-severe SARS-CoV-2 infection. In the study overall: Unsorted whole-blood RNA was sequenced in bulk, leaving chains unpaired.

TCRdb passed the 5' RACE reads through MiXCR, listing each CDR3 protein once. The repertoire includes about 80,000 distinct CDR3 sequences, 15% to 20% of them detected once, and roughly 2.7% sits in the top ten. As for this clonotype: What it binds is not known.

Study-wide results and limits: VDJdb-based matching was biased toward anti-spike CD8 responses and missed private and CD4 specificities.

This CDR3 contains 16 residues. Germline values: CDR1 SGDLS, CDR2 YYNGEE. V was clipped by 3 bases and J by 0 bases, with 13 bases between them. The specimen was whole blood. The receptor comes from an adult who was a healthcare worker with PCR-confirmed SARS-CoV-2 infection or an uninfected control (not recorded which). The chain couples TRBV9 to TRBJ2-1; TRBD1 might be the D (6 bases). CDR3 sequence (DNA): TGTGCCAGCAGCGCCTTCCGGGACAACTCCTACAATGAGCAGTTCTTC. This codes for CASSAFRDNSYNEQFF.